Listed below are T cell receptor beta chains from one sample, sequenced in a study of cytomegalovirus exposure and HLA in healthy donors. Generated by immunoSEQ multiplex PCR, the TCRdb table keeps only in-frame clones and is missing some. The sample consists of around 110,000 clones, 75% to 85% of them appearing once. Material: PBMCs. These receptors were collected from a man aged 30 to 45 in good health and CMV-seropositive. Each CDR3 is given with its conserved first and last residue. The order of the fields is D gene, clone size, J gene, V gene, CDR3 DNA, CDR3 protein. D genes are given only for firm matches. Some rows have no size entry. The others give once, few or many, or a class for an expanded clone.

>NA|few|TRBJ1-1|TRBV19
TGTGCCAGTAGTATAGTGAGAAGCATGAACACTGAAGCTTTCTTT
CASSIVRSMNTEAFF
>TRBD1|NA|TRBJ2-7|TRBV7-2
TGTGCCAGCAGCTTAGGGGACAGGTTCGTGGACGAGCAGTACTTC
CASSLGDRFVDEQYF
>NA|NA|TRBJ2-7|TRBV2
TGTGCCAGCACGGGGGGCCTTGCAGGGATCCTCTCCTACGAGCAGTACTTC
CASTGGLAGILSYEQYF
>TRBD2|NA|TRBJ2-5|TRBV6-5
TGTGCCAGCAGTTACTCAGCTAGCGGAGAGACCCAGTACTTC
CASSYSASGETQYF
>NA|NA|TRBJ1-6|TRBV7-9
TGTTCCAGCAGCTTCGGACTTGGGAATTCACCCCTCCACTTT
CSSSFGLGNSPLHF
>TRBD1|NA|TRBJ2-7|TRBV9
TGTGCCAGCAGCTCCCGGGACAGGCCAGCTTACGAGCAGTACTTC
CASSSRDRPAYEQYF
>TRBD1|NA|TRBJ2-7|TRBV28
TGTGCCAGCAGTCCCCTCCGGGACAGTCTTTCCTACGAGCAGTACTTC
CASSPLRDSLSYEQYF
>NA|NA|TRBJ2-5|TRBV5-1
TGCGCCAGCAGCTTGTGGGGAGCAGAGACCCAGTACTTC
CASSLWGAETQYF
>NA|NA|TRBJ1-4|TRBV6-1
TGTGCCAGCAGTGACGGGGCAGGGGTGCTAAGTGGTGAAAAACTGTTTTTT
CASSDGAGVLSGEKLFF
>NA|few|TRBJ2-5|TRBV30
TGTGCCTGGACGAGGAGAGAGACCCAGTACTTC
CAWTRRETQYF
>NA|NA|TRBJ2-3|TRBV4-1
TGCGCCAGCAGCCGAAGAGGACAAGACGACACAGATACGCAGTATTTT
CASSRRGQDDTDTQYF
>NA|NA|TRBJ1-1|TRBV5-1
TGCGCCAGCAGCTTGGATAACAGGGTGACTGAAGCTTTCTTT
CASSLDNRVTEAFF
>NA|NA|TRBJ2-3|TRBV9
TGTGCCAGCAGCGTAGCTTGCGGGACGGAAGGTGCGCAGTATTTT
CASSVACGTEGAQYF
>NA|NA|TRBJ2-1|TRBV5-4
TGTGCCAGCACCGACAGTTCCTACAATGAGCAGTTCTTC
CASTDSSYNEQFF
>NA|NA|TRBJ2-7|TRBV10-3
TGTGCCATCAGTGACCCGAGACAGGACCCCTACGAGCAGTACTTC
CAISDPRQDPYEQYF
>NA|NA|TRBJ2-1|TRBV6-5
TGTGCCAGCAGTTACCCGCTATCTACAGGGTATGGTGAGCAGTTCTTC
CASSYPLSTGYGEQFF
>NA|NA|TRBJ2-1|TRBV27
TGTGCCAGCAGTCTAGACAGCAGCTCCTACAATGAGCAGTTCTTC
CASSLDSSSYNEQFF
>NA|NA|TRBJ1-2|TRBV7-6
TGTGCCAGCAGCTTGGACAGACGAGGGGGCTACACCTTC
CASSLDRRGGYTF
>NA|few|TRBJ1-1|TRBV7-9
TGTGCCAGCAGCTGGACTGCTGAAGCTTTCTTT
CASSWTAEAFF